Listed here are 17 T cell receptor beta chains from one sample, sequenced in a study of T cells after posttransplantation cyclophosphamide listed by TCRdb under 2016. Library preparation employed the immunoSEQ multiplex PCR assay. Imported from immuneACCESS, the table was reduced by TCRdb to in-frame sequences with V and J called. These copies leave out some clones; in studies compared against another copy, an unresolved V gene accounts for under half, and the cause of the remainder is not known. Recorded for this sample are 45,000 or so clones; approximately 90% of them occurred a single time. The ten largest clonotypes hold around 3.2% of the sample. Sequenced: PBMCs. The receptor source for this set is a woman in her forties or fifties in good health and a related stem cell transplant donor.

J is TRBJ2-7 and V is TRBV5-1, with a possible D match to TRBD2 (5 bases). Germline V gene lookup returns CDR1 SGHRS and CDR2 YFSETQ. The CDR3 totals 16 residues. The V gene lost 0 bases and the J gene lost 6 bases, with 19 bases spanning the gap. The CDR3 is CASSLVAGLAASEQYF. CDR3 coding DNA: TGCGCCAGCAGCTTGGTGGCCGGACTTGCTGCCTCCGAGCAGTACTTC.

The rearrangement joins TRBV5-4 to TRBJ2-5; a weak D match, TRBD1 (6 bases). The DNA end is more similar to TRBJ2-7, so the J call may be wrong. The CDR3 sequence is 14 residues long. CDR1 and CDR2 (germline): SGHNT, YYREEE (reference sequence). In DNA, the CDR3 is TGTGCCAGCAGCTCAGGGGTAAGCTCCTACGAGCAGTACTTC. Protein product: CASSSGVSSYEQYF.

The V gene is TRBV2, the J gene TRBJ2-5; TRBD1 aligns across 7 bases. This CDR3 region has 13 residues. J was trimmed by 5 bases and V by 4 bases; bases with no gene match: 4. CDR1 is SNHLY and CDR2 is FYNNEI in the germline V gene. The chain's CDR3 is CASSVRGQETQYF. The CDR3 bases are TGTGCCAGCAGTGTAAGGGGGCAGGAGACCCAGTACTTC.

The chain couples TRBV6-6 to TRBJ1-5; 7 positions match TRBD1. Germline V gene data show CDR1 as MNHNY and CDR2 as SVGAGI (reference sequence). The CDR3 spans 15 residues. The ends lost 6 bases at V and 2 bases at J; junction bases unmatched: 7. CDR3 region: CASRPTGLGNQPQHF. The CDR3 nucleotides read TGTGCCAGCAGGCCGACAGGGCTAGGCAATCAGCCCCAGCATTTT.

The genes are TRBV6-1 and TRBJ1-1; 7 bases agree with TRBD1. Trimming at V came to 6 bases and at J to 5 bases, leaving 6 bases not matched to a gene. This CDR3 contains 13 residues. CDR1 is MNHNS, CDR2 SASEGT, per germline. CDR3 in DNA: TGTGCCAGCAGACATGACAGGGAGACTGAAGCTTTCTTT. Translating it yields CASRHDRETEAFF.

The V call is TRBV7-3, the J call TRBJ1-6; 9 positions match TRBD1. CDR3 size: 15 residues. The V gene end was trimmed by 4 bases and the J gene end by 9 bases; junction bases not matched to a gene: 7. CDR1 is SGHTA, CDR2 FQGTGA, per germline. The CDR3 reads CASSSTGGVGSPLHF. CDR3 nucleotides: TGTGCCAGCAGCTCCACAGGGGGCGTGGGTTCACCCCTCCACTTT.

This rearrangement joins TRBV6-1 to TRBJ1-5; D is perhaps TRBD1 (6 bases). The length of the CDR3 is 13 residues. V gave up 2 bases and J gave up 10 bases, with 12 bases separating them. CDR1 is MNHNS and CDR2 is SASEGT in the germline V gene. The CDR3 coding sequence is TGTGCCAGCAGTGAACAGGGGCCTAGTCCCCAGCATTTT. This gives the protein CASSEQGPSPQHF.

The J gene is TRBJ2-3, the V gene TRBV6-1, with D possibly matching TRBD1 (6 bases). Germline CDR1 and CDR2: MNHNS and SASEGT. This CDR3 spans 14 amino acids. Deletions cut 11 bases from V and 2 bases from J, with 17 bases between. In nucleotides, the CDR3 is TGTGCCGTCAGCCAGGACAGTCCCACAGATACGCAGTATTTT. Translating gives CAVSQDSPTDTQYF.

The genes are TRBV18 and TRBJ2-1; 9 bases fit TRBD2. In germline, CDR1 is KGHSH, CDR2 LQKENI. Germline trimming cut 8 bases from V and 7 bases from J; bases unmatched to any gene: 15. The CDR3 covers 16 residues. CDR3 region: CASQSRGGGVMNEQFF. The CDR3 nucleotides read TGTGCCAGCCAAAGTCGTGGCGGGGGGGTTATGAATGAGCAGTTCTTC.

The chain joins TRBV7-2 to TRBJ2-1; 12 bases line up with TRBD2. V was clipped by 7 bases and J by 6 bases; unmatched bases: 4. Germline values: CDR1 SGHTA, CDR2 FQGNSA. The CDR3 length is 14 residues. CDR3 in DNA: TGTGCCAGCAATCGACTAGCGGGAGCCAATGAGCAGTTCTTC. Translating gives CASNRLAGANEQFF. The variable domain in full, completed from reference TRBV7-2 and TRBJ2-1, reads GAGVSQSPSNKVTEKGKDVELRCDPISGHTALYWYRQSLGQGLEFLIYFQGNSAPDKSGLPSDRFSAERTGGSVSTLTIQRTQQEDSAVYLCASNRLAGANEQFFGPGTRLTVL.

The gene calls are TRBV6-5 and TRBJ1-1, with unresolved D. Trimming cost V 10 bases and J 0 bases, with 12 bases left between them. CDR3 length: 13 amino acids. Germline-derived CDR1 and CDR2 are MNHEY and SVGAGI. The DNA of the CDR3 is TGTGCCATCCGGGGAGAAATGAACACTGAAGCTTTCTTT. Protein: CAIRGEMNTEAFF.

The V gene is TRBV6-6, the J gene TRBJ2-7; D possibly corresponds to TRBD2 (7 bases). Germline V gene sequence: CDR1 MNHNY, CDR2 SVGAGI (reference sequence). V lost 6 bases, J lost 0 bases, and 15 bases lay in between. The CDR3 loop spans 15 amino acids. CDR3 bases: TGTGCCAGCAGCGGGGCGGGGGCCAACTCCTACGAGCAGTACTTC. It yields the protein CASSGAGANSYEQYF.

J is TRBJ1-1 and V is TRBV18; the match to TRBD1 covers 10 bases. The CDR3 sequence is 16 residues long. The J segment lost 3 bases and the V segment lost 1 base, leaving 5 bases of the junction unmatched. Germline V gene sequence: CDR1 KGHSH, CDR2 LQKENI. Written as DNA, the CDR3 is TGTGCCAGCTCACCACTCGCCGGGACAGGGGACACTGAAGCTTTCTTT. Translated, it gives CASSPLAGTGDTEAFF.

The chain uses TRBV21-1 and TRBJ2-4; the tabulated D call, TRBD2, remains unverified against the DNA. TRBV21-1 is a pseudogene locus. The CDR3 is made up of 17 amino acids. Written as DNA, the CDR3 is TGTGCCAGCTTTAAAACTAGCGGGAGCGAAGCCAAAAACATTCAGTACTTC. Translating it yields CASFKTSGSEAKNIQYF.

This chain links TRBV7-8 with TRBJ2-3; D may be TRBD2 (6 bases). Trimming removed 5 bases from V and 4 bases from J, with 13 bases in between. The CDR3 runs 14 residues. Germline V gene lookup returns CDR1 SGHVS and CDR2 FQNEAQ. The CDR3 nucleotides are TGTGCCAGCAGCCCGTTTCGCGGGGCAGATACGCAGTATTTT. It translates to CASSPFRGADTQYF. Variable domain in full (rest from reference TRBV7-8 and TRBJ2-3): GAGVSQSPRYKVAKRGQDVALRCDPISGHVSLFWYQQALGQGPEFLTYFQNEAQLDKSGLPSDRFFAERPEGSVSTLKIQRTQQEDSAVYLCASSPFRGADTQYFGPGTRLTVL.

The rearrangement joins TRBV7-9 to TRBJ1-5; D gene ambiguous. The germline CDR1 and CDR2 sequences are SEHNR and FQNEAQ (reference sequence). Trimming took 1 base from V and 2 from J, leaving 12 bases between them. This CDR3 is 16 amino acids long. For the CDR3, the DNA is TGTGCCAGCAGCTTAGAGCCGGGTGTGGGCAATCAGCCCCAGCATTTT. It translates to CASSLEPGVGNQPQHF.

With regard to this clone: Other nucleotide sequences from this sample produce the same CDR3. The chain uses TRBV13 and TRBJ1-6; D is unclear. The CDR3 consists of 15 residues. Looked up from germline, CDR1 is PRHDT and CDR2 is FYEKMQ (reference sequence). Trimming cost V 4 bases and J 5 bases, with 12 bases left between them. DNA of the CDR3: TGTGCCAGCAGCTCGGGTGAGACCAATAATTCACCCCTCCACTTT. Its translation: CASSSGETNNSPLHF.